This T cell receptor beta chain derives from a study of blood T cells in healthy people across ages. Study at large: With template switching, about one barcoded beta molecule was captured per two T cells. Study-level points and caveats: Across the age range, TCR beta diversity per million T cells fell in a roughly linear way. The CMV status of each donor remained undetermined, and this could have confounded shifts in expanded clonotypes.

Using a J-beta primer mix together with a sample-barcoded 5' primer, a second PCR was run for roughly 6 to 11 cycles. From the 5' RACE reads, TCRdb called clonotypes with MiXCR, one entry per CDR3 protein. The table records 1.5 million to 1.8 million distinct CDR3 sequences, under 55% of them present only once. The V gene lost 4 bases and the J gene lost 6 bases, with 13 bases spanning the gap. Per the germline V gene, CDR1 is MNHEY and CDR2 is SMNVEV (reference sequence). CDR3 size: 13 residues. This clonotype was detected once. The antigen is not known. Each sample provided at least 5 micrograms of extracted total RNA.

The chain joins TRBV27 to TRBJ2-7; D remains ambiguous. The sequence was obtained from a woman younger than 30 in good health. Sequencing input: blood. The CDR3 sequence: CASSSDMASEQYF. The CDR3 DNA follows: TGTGCCAGCAGTTCCGATATGGCTTCCGAGCAGTACTTC.